The TCR beta chain under discussion was sequenced for a study of T cells after yellow fever vaccination. Deletions cut 5 bases from V and 2 bases from J, with 10 bases between. The CDR3 has 14 amino acids. Germline-derived CDR1 and CDR2 are LGHDT and YNNKEL (reference sequence). This clonotype was counted at least ten times. Its antigen is not known. Study-level results: The booster response re-showed most primary clones: approximately 95% CD4, almost 90% CD8.

One entry per CDR3 protein, called by TCRdb with MiXCR from the 5' RACE reads. Of approximately 600,000 distinct CDR3 sequences detected, 9% to 15% appear once; the ten largest clones hold 15%. The chain employs TRBV3-1 and TRBJ1-5; D remains unclear. The sequencing here drew on PBMCs, taken on the day of the yellow fever booster vaccination. This receptor was obtained from a young man who received the YFV17D yellow fever vaccine. The CDR3 loop is CASSGNGGNQPQHF. The CDR3 nucleotides are TGTGCCAGCAGCGGGAACGGGGGCAATCAGCCCCAGCATTTT.